This TCR beta chain comes out of a study of T-cell reconstitution after alpha-beta-depleted transplantation in children. The CDR3 is 15 residues long. Trimming took 0 bases from V and 1 from J, leaving 7 bases between them. Germline CDR1 reads SGDLS; CDR2 reads YYNGEE. TCRbeta library construction was performed incorporating unique molecular identifiers. TCRdb independently ran MiXCR on the PCR reads; one entry per CDR3 protein. The sample holds almost 400,000 distinct CDR3 sequences, roughly 22% seen once. The source was PBMCs from the stem cell graft donor, collected from the stem cell graft. The receptor was isolated from a human donor who donated a stem cell graft to a child with acute myeloid leukemia. The rearrangement links TRBV9 to TRBJ2-2; tentative D call: TRBD1 (5 bases). The CDR3, as DNA: TGTGCCAGCAGCGTAGGCACAGGGAACACCGGGGAGCTGTTTTTT. The encoded protein is CASSVGTGNTGELFF.